The 8 T cell receptor beta chains below come from one sample, sequenced in a study of blood T cells in healthy people across ages. Sample-barcoded 5' priming and a J-beta primer mix drove a second PCR of about 6 to 12 cycles. In TCRdb, the 5' RACE reads were re-called with MiXCR into one record per CDR3 protein. The sample holds almost 1 million distinct CDR3 sequences, approximately 50% seen once. The sequenced sample was blood. The receptors derive from a woman between 55 and 75 years old in good health.

The chain couples TRBV9 to TRBJ2-6; D perhaps matches TRBD2 (5 bases). The ends were cut back, 2 bases at V and 0 bases at J, with 18 bases in the middle. The CDR3 totals 19 residues. Germline V gene data show CDR1 as SGDLS and CDR2 as YYNGEE. The CDR3 here is CASSVGNLGPLSGANVLTF. Here the CDR3 DNA reads TGTGCCAGCAGCGTCGGGAACCTAGGACCTCTCTCTGGGGCCAACGTCCTGACTTTC.

As regards this clonotype: One end of the junction fails to match germline, which may point to a read error. The chain is built from TRBV12-3 or TRBV12-4 and TRBJ2-7; tentative D call: TRBD1 (6 bases). CDR3 length: 16 residues. The CDR3 nucleotides are TGTGCCAGCAGTTTGAGTTGGACAGCCACCTCCTTCGAGCAGTACTTC. Its protein product is CASSLSWTATSFEQYF.

This clonotype was detected only a few times. The chain links TRBV3-1 to TRBJ1-1, with D possibly being TRBD1 (5 bases). This CDR3 region has 14 residues. The germline CDR1 and CDR2 sequences are LGHDT and YNNKEL (reference sequence). Trimming pared 2 bases from V and 1 base from J, leaving 8 bases between. CDR3 DNA: TGTGCCAGCAGCCAACACAGGAAGAACACTGAAGCTTTCTTT. This encodes CASSQHRKNTEAFF.

In this sample, this clonotype turned up a few times. The chain carries TRBV2 and TRBJ1-1, with D possibly TRBD1 on 5 matching bases. CDR3 length: 14 amino acids. Germline V gives CDR1 SNHLY, CDR2 FYNNEI. Trimming took off 7 bases at V and 1 base at J, with 13 bases between the two ends. The DNA for the CDR3 is TGTGCCAGCACCGTGGGGGGAAGGAACACTGAAGCTTTCTTT. It is translated as CASTVGGRNTEAFF.

For this clonotype: The junction departs from the called germline gene at one end, perhaps through a read error. The rearrangement joins TRBV3-1 to TRBJ2-7; a weak D match, TRBD1 (6 bases). The CDR3 sequence is 12 residues long. Germline V gene sequence: CDR1 LGHDT, CDR2 YNNKEL (reference sequence). The CDR3 spells CAGSLGQREQYF. CDR3 bases: TGTGCCGGCAGCCTAGGACAGCGCGAGCAGTACTTC.

The rearrangement joins TRBV5-1 to TRBJ2-3, with D maybe TRBD2 (5 bases). This CDR3 is built from 16 residues. Trimming took off 2 bases at V and 2 bases at J, with 15 bases between the two ends. Germline V CDR1 and CDR2: SGHRS, YFSETQ. The chain's CDR3 is CASSFGGNGVTDTQYF. CDR3 DNA: TGCGCCAGCAGCTTCGGAGGAAACGGGGTCACAGATACGCAGTATTTT. Supplemented by reference TRBV5-1 and TRBJ2-3, the full variable domain reads KAGVTQTPRYLIKTRGQQVTLSCSPISGHRSVSWYQQTPGQGLQFLFEYFSETQRNKGNFPGRFSGRQFSNSRSEMNVSTLELGDSALYLCASSFGGNGVTDTQYFGPGTRLTVL.

The J gene is TRBJ2-6, the V gene TRBV28, with TRBD1 identical over 8 bases. The germline V gene has CDR1 MDHEN and CDR2 SYDVKM. The V gene end was trimmed by 9 bases and the J gene end by 5 bases; junction bases not matched to a gene: 12. The CDR3 spans 16 residues. CDR3 amino acids: CASSNRQGIRANVLTF. The CDR3, as DNA: TGTGCCAGTAGTAACAGACAGGGGATCCGGGCCAACGTCCTGACTTTC.

The chain couples TRBV6-2 or TRBV6-3 to TRBJ2-5; 10 bases align to TRBD2. The J call is in doubt because the DNA end fits TRBJ2-7 better. Germline assignment: CDR1 MNHEY and CDR2 SVGEGT. This CDR3 spans 15 amino acids. The CDR3 is CASSSSSGSIDEQYF. DNA of the CDR3: TGTGCCAGCAGTTCATCTAGCGGGAGTATCGACGAGCAGTACTTC.